This TCR beta chain stems from a study of post-analysis software for immune sequencing data. Germline V gene data show CDR1 as SGHTA and CDR2 as FQGTGA. The CDR3 consists of 15 residues. Trimming removed 5 bases from V and 7 bases from J, with 20 bases in between. Unique molecular identifiers were present in the TCR beta cDNA libraries. From the PCR reads, TCRdb called clonotypes with MiXCR, one entry per CDR3 protein. In the table there are under 200,000 distinct CDR3 sequences, around 34% of which are singletons. In this sample, this clonotype turned up a few times. Sequences were derived from blood, sampled after autologous hematopoietic stem cell transplantation. The chain recombines TRBV7-3 with TRBJ1-2; D uncertain. The sequence came from a girl between 10 and 17 years old with multiple sclerosis. CDR3: CASSPLGFVDSGYTF. In nucleotides, the CDR3 is TGTGCCAGCAGCCCCTTAGGGTTTGTTGATAGTGGCTACACCTTC.